These 18 T cell receptor beta chains originate from one sample sequenced in a study of radiotherapy plus CTLA-4 blockade in lung cancer. Profiling relied on immunoSEQ multiplex PCR, and the TCRdb table lists in-frame clones only, not all of them. The table has tens of thousands of clones, roughly four fifths seen once. The sequencing used peripheral blood, collected from a patient treated with radiotherapy plus ipilimumab. These receptors all come from a human donor with non-small cell lung cancer that progressed on radiotherapy plus ipilimumab.

The chain couples TRBV13 to TRBJ1-1; D remains ambiguous. The ends were cut back, 2 bases at V and 1 base at J, with 8 bases in the middle. Germline CDR1 reads PRHDT; CDR2 reads FYEKMQ (reference sequence). The length of the CDR3 is 14 residues. The CDR3 nucleotides are TGTGCCAGCAGCTTATGGACTCGGAACACTGAAGCTTTCTTT. Its translation is CASSLWTRNTEAFF.

The chain joins TRBV6-5 to TRBJ1-1, with D perhaps matching TRBD1 (5 bases). Trimming removed 5 bases from V and 0 bases from J, with 10 bases in between. Germline CDR1 and CDR2: MNHEY and SVGAGI. The CDR3 sequence is 14 residues long. CDR3 coding DNA: TGTGCCAGCAGTAAGAGGGGAATGAACACTGAAGCTTTCTTT. This codes for CASSKRGMNTEAFF.

The chain carries TRBV4-3 and TRBJ1-3, with 7 bases fitting TRBD1. J gave up 0 bases and V 4 bases, and 9 bases lay outside the gene matches. Germline CDR1 LGHNA, CDR2 YSLEER. The CDR3 spans 17 residues. The CDR3: CASSPGTEGLSGNTIYF. The DNA for the CDR3 is TGCGCCAGCAGCCCCGGGACAGAGGGTCTCTCTGGAAACACCATATATTTT.

The chain links TRBV10-2 to TRBJ2-3, with D perhaps given as TRBD1 or TRBD2 (5 bases each). The CDR3 runs 14 residues. Germline V gene sequence: CDR1 WSHSY, CDR2 SAAADI. This CDR3 is CATKERGLTDTQYF. Here the CDR3 DNA reads TGCGCTACTAAGGAGAGGGGTCTAACAGATACGCAGTATTTT.

This clone was counted once. The CDR3 nucleotides are TGTGCCAGCAGCGTAGGGGATCTCCCCACGGGTCGCTACACCTTC. Its translation: CASSVGDLPTGRYTF. V is TRBV9 and J is TRBJ1-2, with D unclear. Trimming took 0 bases from V and 9 from J, leaving 18 bases between them. Germline loops: CDR1 SGDLS, CDR2 YYNGEE. This CDR3 has 15 amino acids.

The chain couples TRBV7-2 to TRBJ2-7; TRBD1 matches 7 bases. CDR3 length: 15 amino acids. Per germline, CDR1 SGHTA and CDR2 FQGNSA. V shed 1 base, J shed 2 bases, and the junction held 5 bases outside the gene matches. The CDR3 here is CASSLEGQSTYEQYF. CDR3 in DNA: TGTGCCAGCAGCTTAGAGGGACAGTCGACCTACGAGCAGTACTTC.

The rearrangement joins TRBV6-1 to TRBJ1-2; D remains ambiguous. The CDR3 has 13 amino acids. Trimming took 5 bases from V and 8 from J, leaving 15 bases between them. Germline V gives CDR1 MNHNS, CDR2 SASEGT. CDR3 loop: CASSSFRPGGYTF. The CDR3 nucleotides are TGTGCCAGCAGTTCCTTTCGTCCGGGGGGCTACACCTTC.

The rearrangement links TRBV25-1 to TRBJ1-4; possible D gene TRBD1, 5 bases. The CDR3 totals 15 residues. From germline, CDR1 is MGHDK and CDR2 SYGVNS. The germline V and J ends were trimmed by 0 bases and 1 base, with 6 bases remaining between them. CDR3 DNA sequence: TGTGCCAGCAGTGAATACGGGGGAACTAATGAAAAACTGTTTTTT. The encoded protein is CASSEYGGTNEKLFF.

The CDR3 sequence: CASSRGVISTDTQYF. CDR3 coding DNA: TGTGCCAGCAGCCGCGGGGTTATATCGACAGATACGCAGTATTTT. The chain links TRBV5-6 to TRBJ2-3, with D possibly matching TRBD2 (6 bases). The germline CDR1 and CDR2 sequences are SGHDT and YYEEEE. V was pared by 4 bases and J by 3 bases, with 15 bases between. CDR3 length: 15 amino acids.

This chain links TRBV6-5 with TRBJ2-7; no reliable D call. Trimming left V 2 bases short and J 3 bases short, with 8 bases between. The CDR3 is 13 amino acids. CDR1 and CDR2 (germline): MNHEY, SVGAGI. The CDR3 protein is CASSYGVYYEQYF. In DNA, the CDR3 is TGTGCCAGCAGTTACGGGGTTTACTACGAGCAGTACTTC.

The chain joins TRBV9 to TRBJ2-1; TRBD1 is a possible D gene (6 bases). Trimming took off 1 base at V and 2 bases at J, with 10 bases between the two ends. The CDR3 spans 15 residues. Germline V gene data show CDR1 as SGDLS and CDR2 as YYNGEE. DNA for the CDR3: TGTGCCAGCAGCGTAACAGGGTTAACCTACAATGAGCAGTTCTTC. Residues: CASSVTGLTYNEQFF.

The chain carries TRBV4-3 and TRBJ1-5; tentatively, D is TRBD1 (5 bases). The CDR3 sequence is 16 residues long. CDR1 LGHNA and CDR2 YSLEER come from the germline V gene. V was pared by 1 base and J by 7 bases, with 17 bases between. The chain's CDR3 is CASSQGYGGAGQPQHF. CDR3 DNA: TGCGCCAGCAGCCAAGGTTACGGAGGGGCCGGGCAGCCCCAGCATTTT.

The chain has TRBV10-3 and TRBJ2-7, with TRBD1 identical over 8 bases. The CDR3 loop spans 16 amino acids. V dropped 0 bases and J dropped 2; count of bases not matched to a gene: 6. CDR1 and CDR2 from the germline V gene are ENHRY and SYGVKD. The CDR3 region is CAISESGDRSAYEQYF. The CDR3 nucleotides read TGTGCCATCAGTGAGTCGGGGGACAGGAGCGCCTACGAGCAGTACTTC.

V usage is TRBV4-3 and J usage is TRBJ2-3, with 10 bases that match TRBD2. CDR3 length: 18 amino acids. From germline, CDR1 is LGHNA and CDR2 YSLEER. With 4 bases clipped from V and 5 bases from J, the junction kept 15 bases outside the gene matches. In nucleotides, the CDR3 is TGCGCCAGCAGCCCCATGCGGCTAGCGGGAGATTTTAGAGATACGCAGTATTTT. Translating it yields CASSPMRLAGDFRDTQYF.

The chain is built from TRBV5-1 and TRBJ2-7; 8 bases agree with TRBD2. The CDR3 runs 17 residues. Germline-derived CDR1 and CDR2 are SGHRS and YFSETQ. J was trimmed by 3 bases and V by 2 bases; bases with no gene match: 13. For the CDR3, the DNA is TGCGCCAGCAGCTTTTCCCCCCCAAGCGGGGGTCGCTACGAGCAGTACTTC. The encoded protein is CASSFSPPSGGRYEQYF.

V gene TRBV2 combines with J gene TRBJ2-3, with TRBD1 as a possible D gene (5 bases). V shed 10 bases and J shed 0 bases, with 14 bases lying between them. The CDR3 totals 14 residues. The germline V gene encodes CDR1 SNHLY and CDR2 FYNNEI. CDR3 residues: CAIRRQPSTDTQYF. DNA for the CDR3: TGTGCCATCAGGCGACAGCCCAGCACAGATACGCAGTATTTT. The entire variable domain, with the rest obtained from reference TRBV2 and TRBJ2-3, is as follows: EPEVTQTPSHQVTQMGQEVILRCVPISNHLYFYWYRQILGQKVEFLVSFYNNEISEKSEIFDDQFSVERPDGSNFTLKIRSTKLEDSAMYFCAIRRQPSTDTQYFGPGTRLTVL.

The CDR3 sequence: CASSQDRGGLNPYGYTF. The CDR3 nucleotides read TGCGCCAGCAGCCAAGATCGAGGTGGCCTGAATCCCTATGGCTACACCTTC. The chain joins TRBV4-1 to TRBJ1-2; no clear D. Germline V gives CDR1 MGHRA, CDR2 YSYEKL. CDR3 length: 17 amino acids. Trimming took 0 bases from V and 4 from J, leaving 18 bases between them.

The table lists this clone with a few counts. The chain joins TRBV13 to TRBJ1-2; maybe TRBD1 (6 bases). The germline gives CDR1 PRHDT, CDR2 FYEKMQ (reference sequence). CDR3 length: 14 amino acids. V was shortened by 5 bases and J by 5 bases, with 15 bases between the two germline ends. The CDR3 bases are TGTGCCAGCAGCAACGATAACAGGGTGTATGGCTACACCTTC. Translating it yields CASSNDNRVYGYTF.